This T cell receptor beta chain appears in the sequencing data of a study of cytomegalovirus exposure and HLA in healthy donors. Looked up from germline, CDR1 is SGHRS and CDR2 is YFSETQ. Trimming at V came to 6 bases and at J to 8 bases, leaving 19 bases not matched to a gene. The CDR3 runs 17 residues. Researchers ran the PCR with 60 Vbeta and 13 Jbeta primers. Only in-frame clones appear in the TCRdb table, and some are missing; sequencing was by immunoSEQ multiplex PCR. The table records about 140,000 clones, roughly 80% of them present only once. This clone showed up just once. This rearrangement joins TRBV5-1 to TRBJ2-1, with 8 bases aligning to TRBD2. The sequence came from a man aged 35 to 55 in good health and CMV-seronegative. The material sequenced was PBMCs. The chain's CDR3 is CASKTMGGGGPRDEQFF. DNA for the CDR3: TGCGCCAGCAAAACTATGGGAGGCGGGGGGCCTAGGGATGAGCAGTTCTTC.